These T cell receptor beta chains were read from a single sample in a study of cytomegalovirus exposure and HLA in healthy donors. The table came from immunoSEQ multiplex PCR; TCRdb's copy has only in-frame clones and leaves some out. Of around 56,000 clones detected, 89% appear once; the ten largest clones hold roughly 15%. The sequencing sample was made of PBMCs. These TCRs come from a woman aged 18 to 35 in good health and CMV-seronegative. Both conserved end residues are part of each CDR3. A D gene is named only where the DNA matches it firmly. Size is omitted from some rows. Given values are once, few, many or a class for expanded clones.

>once|TRBV6-5|TRBD2|TRBJ2-7
CASSYGPSGPIYEQYF
TGTGCCAGCAGTTACGGGCCTAGCGGGCCGATCTACGAGCAGTACTTC
>-|TRBV11-2|TRBD1|TRBJ2-7
CASGLSGGTYEQYF
TGTGCCAGCGGGTTATCAGGGGGAACCTACGAGCAGTACTTC
>-|TRBV10-3|TRBD1|TRBJ1-2
CAISYGQGEGYTF
TGTGCCATCAGCTACGGACAGGGAGAGGGATACACCTTC
>-|TRBV18|-|TRBJ1-6
CASSPGWQGRDSPLHF
TGTGCCAGCTCACCAGGATGGCAGGGCAGGGATTCACCCCTCCACTTT
>-|TRBV4-3|-|TRBJ2-3
CASSQDPGLRTYF
TGCGCCAGCAGCCAAGACCCCGGACTCAGAACTTACTTT
>-|TRBV5-1|-|TRBJ2-5
CASSLALSAGVETQYF
TGCGCCAGCAGCTTGGCCCTTTCGGCAGGGGTAGAGACCCAGTACTTC
>-|TRBV28|-|TRBJ1-2
CASSQRRGRDGYTF
TGTGCCAGCAGCCAAAGGAGGGGGAGGGATGGCTACACCTTC
>-|TRBV4-3|-|TRBJ2-5
CASSQDMGEEETQYF
TGCGCCAGCAGCCAAGATATGGGGGAGGAGGAGACCCAGTACTTC
>-|TRBV2|-|TRBJ1-5
CASRRSRTGRQPQHF
TGTGCCAGCAGAAGGAGCCGGACGGGAAGGCAGCCCCAGCATTTT
>-|TRBV9|TRBD1|TRBJ2-7
CASALGQVSSYEQYF
TGTGCCAGCGCCCTCGGACAGGTTAGCTCCTACGAGCAGTACTTC
>-|TRBV2|TRBD2|TRBJ2-1
CASSLGASGRAYEQFF
TGTGCCAGCAGTTTGGGAGCTAGCGGGAGGGCCTATGAGCAGTTCTTC
>-|TRBV7-9|-|TRBJ1-1
CASSPGESTEAFF
TGTGCCAGCAGCCCAGGGGAGTCCACTGAAGCTTTCTTT
>-|TRBV19|TRBD1|TRBJ1-2
CASSVPGQPYGYTF
TGTGCCAGTAGTGTGCCGGGACAGCCGTATGGCTACACCTTC
>-|TRBV7-9|-|TRBJ1-6
CASSLSRGAGNSPLHF
TGTGCCAGCAGCCTCTCGCGGGGGGCAGGCAATTCACCCCTCCACTTT
>-|TRBV28|-|TRBJ2-2
CASRLTNTGELFF
TGTGCCAGCAGACTCACGAACACCGGGGAGCTGTTTTTT
>-|TRBV27|-|TRBJ2-7
CASSFQGAYEQYF
TGTGCCAGCAGTTTCCAGGGTGCCTACGAGCAGTACTTC
>once|TRBV11-3|TRBD2|TRBJ2-3
CASSLGTSANGGTQYF
TGTGCCAGCAGCTTAGGGACTAGCGCCAACGGAGGTACGCAGTATTTT
>few|TRBV27|-|TRBJ2-5
CASTPTANQETQYF
TGTGCCAGCACCCCGACAGCGAACCAAGAGACCCAGTACTTC
>-|TRBV5-6|-|TRBJ1-4
CASSLARPQGQATEKLFF
TGTGCCAGCAGCTTGGCACGTCCACAGGGTCAGGCGACTGAAAAACTGTTTTTT
>-|TRBV10-3|TRBD1|TRBJ1-5
CAISESSGGNQPQHF
TGTGCCATCAGTGAGTCTTCAGGGGGAAATCAGCCCCAGCATTTT
>-|TRBV27|-|TRBJ1-4
CASSPHFRPPRGNEKLFF
TGTGCCAGCAGCCCCCACTTCCGGCCTCCCCGGGGAAATGAAAAACTGTTTTTT
>-|TRBV27|TRBD1|TRBJ2-7
CASSLVQGREQYF
TGTGCCAGCAGTTTAGTACAGGGGCGCGAGCAGTACTTC
>few|TRBV25-1|-|TRBJ2-7
CASSDYYEQYF
TGTGCCAGCAGTGACTACTACGAGCAGTACTTC
>-|TRBV6-5|-|TRBJ2-3
CASSPGQVTDTQYF
TGTGCCAGCAGTCCGGGACAAGTCACAGATACGCAGTATTTT
>-|TRBV15|-|TRBJ2-7
CATSDTGFSYEQYF
TGTGCCACCAGCGATACGGGTTTCTCCTACGAGCAGTACTTC
>-|TRBV9|-|TRBJ2-7
CASSVGLDVYEQYF
TGTGCCAGCAGCGTAGGGCTAGATGTCTACGAGCAGTACTTC
>-|TRBV27|TRBD1|TRBJ2-2
CASILSGTGHRGAVF
TGTGCCAGCATCTTGAGTGGGACAGGGCACCGGGGAGCTGTTTTT
>-|TRBV13|-|TRBJ2-5
CASSLGLARGETQYF
TGTGCCAGCAGCTTAGGACTCGCTCGAGGGGAGACCCAGTACTTC
>-|TRBV6-1|-|TRBJ2-1
CASTTDGGNEQFF
TGTGCCAGCACCACCGACGGAGGCAATGAGCAGTTCTTC
>-|TRBV7-9|-|TRBJ2-7
CASSLGQGISYEQYF
TGTGCCAGCAGCTTAGGCCAGGGAATCTCCTACGAGCAGTACTTC
>-|TRBV7-9|TRBD2|TRBJ2-5
CASSLGVAGGETQYF
TGTGCCAGCAGCTTAGGAGTAGCGGGAGGTGAGACCCAGTACTTC
>once|TRBV6-5|TRBD1|TRBJ1-4
CASSYGATGNEKLFF
TGTGCCAGCAGTTACGGGGCGACAGGGAATGAAAAACTGTTTTTT
>-|TRBV18|-|TRBJ2-2
CASSPRAGELFF
TGTGCCAGCTCACCACGAGCCGGGGAGCTGTTTTTT
>-|TRBV27|TRBD1|TRBJ1-4
CASSSWTGKGEKLFF
TGTGCCAGCAGCTCTTGGACAGGGAAAGGCGAAAAACTGTTTTTT
>once|TRBV28|TRBD2|TRBJ2-1
CATHGGGNYNEQFF
TGTGCCACCCACGGGGGGGGCAACTACAATGAGCAGTTCTTC
>-|TRBV9|TRBD2|TRBJ2-3
CASNLAGEGTDTQYF
TGTGCCAGCAATCTAGCGGGAGAAGGCACAGATACGCAGTATTTT
>-|TRBV30|TRBD1|TRBJ1-4
CAWRDTGVAEKLFF
TGTGCCTGGAGAGATACAGGGGTGGCTGAAAAACTGTTTTTT
>once|TRBV19|-|TRBJ1-5
CASSWRAESNQPQHF
TGTGCCAGTAGTTGGAGGGCTGAGAGCAATCAGCCCCAGCATTTT
>-|TRBV6-1|-|TRBJ2-7
CASSELRAHYEQYF
TGTGCCAGCAGTGAATTGCGGGCGCACTACGAGCAGTACTTC
>-|TRBV28|-|TRBJ2-5
CASRASQETQYF
TGTGCCAGCAGGGCCTCCCAAGAGACCCAGTACTTC
>once|TRBV7-3|-|TRBJ2-1
CASSLDYRAEQFF
TGTGCCAGCAGCCTCGACTACAGGGCTGAGCAGTTCTTC
>-|TRBV7-2|-|TRBJ2-7
CASSLSKVSWAVGYEQYF
TGTGCCAGCAGCTTGAGTAAAGTAAGCTGGGCCGTGGGCTACGAGCAGTACTTC